These T cell receptor beta chains were read from a single sample in a study of T-cell reconstitution after alpha-beta-depleted transplantation in children. Using its own MiXCR run on the PCR reads, TCRdb lists one record per CDR3 protein. This sample yields about 980,000 distinct CDR3 sequences, of which around 30% are seen a single time; about 28% belongs to the top ten. The material sequenced was PBMCs, mostly from graft donor cells, taken 360 days after TCRalphabeta/CD19-depleted stem cell transplant. These receptors were taken from a boy younger than two who had a stem cell transplant for SCID, so the T cells may come from the graft donor. Both conserved end residues are part of each CDR3. The order of the fields is CDR3 protein, CDR3 DNA, clone size, J gene, V gene, D gene, CDR3 length. The D gene is left open where the match is weak. Clone size is shown for a subset of rows, as once, few, many or a class of expanded clone.

CASSRSLTKNIQYF TGTGCCAGCAGCCGCTCCTTGACCAAAAACATTCAGTACTTC . TRBJ2-4 TRBV5-6 . 14
CASSSRRGGSYTEAFF TGTGCCAGCAGCTCCCGCAGAGGGGGGAGTTACACTGAAGCTTTCTTT . TRBJ1-1 TRBV11-1 . 16
CASSYRSGDEQYF TGCGCCAGCAGCTATCGATCGGGGGACGAGCAGTACTTC . TRBJ2-7 TRBV5-1 . 13
CATSMAGSGEQFF TGTGCCACCAGTATGGCGGGGTCGGGTGAGCAGTTCTTC . TRBJ2-1 TRBV24-1 . 13
CASSLGTRVTDTQYF TGTGCCAGCAGTCTCGGGACAAGGGTAACAGATACGCAGTATTTT . TRBJ2-3 TRBV12-3/TRBV12-4 . 15
CSASGRVDTGELFF TGCAGTGCTAGTGGACGAGTGGACACCGGGGAGCTGTTTTTT . TRBJ2-2 TRBV20-1 . 14
CASSQGTVDTGELFF TGCGCCAGCAGCCAGGGGACAGTTGACACCGGGGAGCTGTTTTTT many TRBJ2-2 TRBV4-3 TRBD1 15
CASSLEMVGPDLTQYF TGCGCCAGCAGCTTGGAGATGGTGGGGCCGGACCTGACCCAGTACTTC few TRBJ2-5 TRBV5-1 . 16
CSANLIGGYQETQYF TGCAGTGCCAACCTTATCGGGGGGTACCAAGAGACCCAGTACTTC . TRBJ2-5 TRBV20-1 TRBD2 15
CATSSPGGTYEQYF TGTGCCACCAGCTCCCCAGGGGGGACCTACGAGCAGTACTTC . TRBJ2-7 TRBV15 . 14